This T cell receptor (beta chain) was sequenced during a study of cytomegalovirus exposure and HLA in healthy donors. CDR3 length: 21 amino acids. V dropped 2 bases and J dropped 4; count of bases not matched to a gene: 19. Germline V lookup: CDR1 SGHRS, CDR2 YFSETQ. Study-wide results and caveats: Earlier results showed most TCR beta V segments being productive about 87% or about 30% of the time. Follow-up analysis seemed to connect common viral pathogens with several of the most significant clusters identified. For most subjects, TCR beta sequences were reported to predict HLA-A and HLA-B alleles with accuracy.

The PCR employed 60 Vbeta primers together with 13 Jbeta primers. Original methodology: Around 11 million of tens of millions of unique TCR beta chains were shared, per a later count. This table comes from immunoSEQ multiplex PCR, and its TCRdb copy is limited to in-frame clones, with some not included. The DNA gave D and trimming, while V, J and clone size come from that table. This table holds 170,000 or so clones, less than 90% found once. This clone was recorded only once. What it binds is unknown. The chain joins TRBV5-1 to TRBJ1-6, with 9 bases matching TRBD1. The sequenced sample consisted of PBMCs. The sequence was collected from a woman under 30 in good health and CMV-seronegative. As DNA, the CDR3 is TGCGCCAGCAGCTTTTCCTTGACTACCGGGACAGGGCCCCGGTATAATTCACCCCTCCACTTT. It codes for CASSFSLTTGTGPRYNSPLHF.